These T cell receptor beta chains were read from a single sample in a study of read filtering for tumor transcriptome and immune sequencing. MiXCR, applied by TCRdb to the reads, yields one record per CDR3 protein. The sample includes approximately 20,000 distinct CDR3 sequences, roughly 15% seen only once; the top ten take about 59%. Sequencing used a population of CD138-negative cells sorted from bone marrow. The receptors here all came from a donor over 35 with multiple myeloma. Each CDR3 is given with its conserved first and last residue. The D gene is left open where the match is weak. Clone size is shown for a subset of rows, as once, few, many or a class of expanded clone.

TRBJ2-7 TRBV25-1 13 - many TGTGCCAGCAGTGACAGGGGAGTAAACGAGCAGTACTTC CASSDRGVNEQYF
TRBJ2-5 TRBV7-9 18 - many TGTGCCAGCAGCTTAACGGGACTCGCTGTACGAAGCCAAGAGACCCAGTACTTC CASSLTGLAVRSQETQYF
TRBJ1-1 TRBV20-1 14 TRBD1 many TGCAGTGCTGGAGACAGGGCGGAGAACACTGAAGCTTTCTTT CSAGDRAENTEAFF
TRBJ1-4 TRBV5-1 15 TRBD1 many TGCGCCAGCAGCTTGGCCGGGACAGGGAACGAAAAACTGTTTTTT CASSLAGTGNEKLFF
TRBJ1-5 TRBV15 15 - many TGTGCCACCAGCAGAGATCAGGGAGTCGATCAGCCCCAGCATTTT CATSRDQGVDQPQHF
TRBJ2-2 TRBV6-5 13 TRBD1 few TGTGCCAGCAGGACAGGGGGCACCGGGGAGCTGTTTTTT CASRTGGTGELFF
TRBJ2-1 TRBV2 13 - many TGTGCCAGCAGTGAGACGCGTCTCAATGAGCAGTTCTTC CASSETRLNEQFF
TRBJ2-1 TRBV20-1 15 TRBD2 many TGCAGTGCCATACAACTAGCGAAAATAAGGAATGAGCAGTTCTTC CSAIQLAKIRNEQFF
TRBJ2-5 TRBV7-9 13 - many TGTGCCAGCAGCTTACCAGGGGAAGAGACCCAGTACTTC CASSLPGEETQYF
TRBJ2-2 TRBV7-2 14 - many TGTGCCAGCAGCTACCCAGGGCTCACCGGGGAGCTGTTTTTT CASSYPGLTGELFF
TRBJ2-5 TRBV19 14 - many TGTGCCACCAAACAAGGGAATCTCCAAGAGACCCAGTACTTC CATKQGNLQETQYF
TRBJ2-1 TRBV5-1 15 - many TGCGCCAGCAGCTTGCTAGGGGGGGCCTACAATGAGCAGTTCTTC CASSLLGGAYNEQFF
TRBJ1-1 TRBV29-1 14 - - TGCAGCGTTGAAGGGGGCGCCGTGGACACTGAAGCTTTCTTT CSVEGGAVDTEAFF
TRBJ2-7 TRBV11-2 13 - many TGTGCCAGCAGCCCTACAGGGTTCTACGAGCAGTACTTC CASSPTGFYEQYF
TRBJ2-3 TRBV20-1 13 - few TGCAGTGCTAGAGGACCCCCACACGATACGCAGTATTTT CSARGPPHDTQYF
TRBJ2-2 TRBV5-1 15 - few TGCGCCAGCAGCTTGGACAACATGGTTGCCGGGGAGCTGTTTTTT CASSLDNMVAGELFF
TRBJ1-3 TRBV18 17 TRBD1 - TGTGCCAGCCCACCAAATCAAGGACAGGCCTCTGGAAACACCATATATTTT CASPPNQGQASGNTIYF
TRBJ1-4 TRBV20-1 16 - many TGCAGTGCTAACAGGGCCCTGGGGCGGGCTAATGAAAAACTGTTTTTT CSANRALGRANEKLFF
TRBJ2-5 TRBV5-5 14 - few TGTGCCAGCAGCTTGGCGGCAGGGGGGGAGACCCAGTACTTC CASSLAAGGETQYF
TRBJ2-5 TRBV18 14 - - TGTGCCAGCTCCTCTTCCGAAAAAGGGGAGACCCAGTACTTC CASSSSEKGETQYF
TRBJ2-2 TRBV10-3 18 TRBD2 many TGTGCCATCAGTGAGAGAGCTAGCGGCCCTTCGAACACCGGGGAGCTGTTTTTT CAISERASGPSNTGELFF
TRBJ2-7 TRBV28 12 - - TGTGCCAGCAGAAAAGTTCGATACGAGCAGTACTTC CASRKVRYEQYF
TRBJ2-1 TRBV29-1 15 TRBD2 many TGCAGCGTTGGGACTAGCCTGCCTTTTGTCAATGAGCAGTTCTTC CSVGTSLPFVNEQFF
TRBJ2-3 TRBV11-2 14 TRBD1 many TGTGCCAGCAGCCCCGGGACAGTGACGAATACGCAGTATTTT CASSPGTVTNTQYF
TRBJ2-7 TRBV7-2 12 - few TGTGCCAGCAGCAAGGGACTCGGCGAGCAGTACTTC CASSKGLGEQYF
TRBJ1-5 TRBV20-1 13 - many TGCAGTGCTTCCTCCAGAGACAATCAGCCCCAGCATTTT CSASSRDNQPQHF
TRBJ2-4 TRBV15 15 - few TGTGCCACCAGCAGAGTCTGGGGGGCCGAGAACATTCAGTACTTC CATSRVWGAENIQYF
TRBJ2-7 TRBV5-1 13 TRBD1 many TGCGCCAGCAGCAGTAGACAGGGATACGAGCAGTACTTC CASSSRQGYEQYF
TRBJ1-1 TRBV7-9 15 TRBD1 many TGTGCCAGCAGCTTACAGGGGGGTCGGTACACTGAAGCTTTCTTT CASSLQGGRYTEAFF